These 25 T cell receptor beta chains were sequenced from one sample in a study of Ad26.COV2.S vaccination and SARS-CoV-2 variants. Some clones are missing from TCRdb's copy, which holds only in-frame ones; the method was immunoSEQ multiplex PCR. The profile covers about 400,000 clones, with 83% appearing a single time and around 7% taken by the ten largest. As for treatment: some 19 received Ad26.COV2.S at low or high dose, single or two shots; several received placebo; per-sample allocation not given. Samples were taken on day 63 after the first vaccine or placebo injection. The sample in question was peripheral blood, obtained in a trial of Ad26.COV2.S vaccine versus placebo. The receptors were gathered from a person between 18 and 65 years old who received the Ad26.COV2.S COVID-19 vaccine or a placebo.

V gene TRBV3-1 (or the pseudogene TRBV3-2) combines with J gene TRBJ2-7; TRBD2 might be the D (6 bases). V gave up 4 bases and J gave up 1 base, with 11 bases separating them. The germline CDR1 and CDR2 sequences are LGHDT and YNNKEL (reference sequence). The CDR3 has 14 amino acids. CDR3 loop: CASSLGGYSYEQYF. As DNA, the CDR3 is TGTGCCAGCAGCCTGGGAGGCTATTCCTACGAGCAGTACTTC.

This sequence joins TRBV7-9 and TRBJ2-3; TRBD1 agrees at 12 bases. The germline V gene encodes CDR1 SEHNR and CDR2 FQNEAQ (reference sequence). The CDR3 is 18 residues long. V shed 7 bases, J shed 8 bases, and the junction held 19 bases outside the gene matches. CDR3 DNA sequence: TGTGCCAGCACCCCCAAACTAAGGGACAGGGGGCGCGCCGTTACGCAGTATTTT. This encodes CASTPKLRDRGRAVTQYF.

The chain links TRBV9 to TRBJ2-1; either TRBD1 or TRBD2 may supply D (6 bases each). CDR3 length equals 17 residues. In germline, CDR1 is SGDLS, CDR2 YYNGEE. V was cut by 0 bases and J by 6 bases, with 19 bases left in between. The CDR3 protein is CASSVDQGGHAGNEQFF. The CDR3 DNA is TGTGCCAGCAGCGTAGATCAAGGGGGGCATGCTGGCAATGAGCAGTTCTTC.

V usage is TRBV5-6 and J usage is TRBJ2-7; D uncertain. Trimming shortened V by 4 bases and J by 0 bases, and 8 bases separated the two germline ends. Looked up from germline, CDR1 is SGHDT and CDR2 is YYEEEE. This CDR3 spans 13 amino acids. CDR3 coding DNA: TGTGCCAGCAGCATCGTCGGCTCCTACGAGCAGTACTTC. Protein: CASSIVGSYEQYF.

The chain carries TRBV7-9 and TRBJ2-4, with 8 bases identical to TRBD2. CDR3 length: 14 amino acids. V lost 5 bases and J lost 3; bases outside the gene matches: 3. The germline CDR1 and CDR2 sequences are SEHNR and FQNEAQ (reference sequence). Here the CDR3 reads CASSLGTSKNIQYF. CDR3 nucleotide sequence: TGTGCCAGCAGCCTTGGGACTAGCAAAAACATTCAGTACTTC.

The rearrangement links TRBV7-8 to TRBJ2-3; TRBD2 matches 8 bases. Looked up from germline, CDR1 is SGHVS and CDR2 is FQNEAQ. The CDR3 is 16 amino acids. Trimming cost V 5 bases and J 2 bases; bases outside gene matches: 9. Written as DNA, the CDR3 is TGTGCCAGCAGCCTAGTCGGGGGGGGCCTCACAGATACGCAGTATTTT. It encodes CASSLVGGGLTDTQYF.

The chain links TRBV9 to TRBJ1-2; D is perhaps TRBD1 (5 bases). The CDR3 contains 13 residues. CDR1 SGDLS and CDR2 YYNGEE come from the germline V gene. V lost 3 bases and J 3 bases, leaving 9 bases between the germline ends. The CDR3 coding sequence is TGTGCCAGCAGCGCGCTGGGGGACTATGGCTACACCTTC. Translation gives CASSALGDYGYTF.

V gene TRBV29-1 combines with J gene TRBJ1-3, with a tentative D call TRBD1 (5 bases). CDR3 length: 14 amino acids. CDR1 and CDR2 (germline): SQVTM, ANQGSEA. Trimming cost V 7 bases and J 4 bases, with 17 bases left between them. CDR3 bases: TGCAGCGGCACCCTGGGACGCTCCGGAAACACCATATATTTT. Protein product: CSGTLGRSGNTIYF.

This clone was seen repeatedly, ten times or more. The V gene is TRBV6-5, the J gene TRBJ1-2, with D possibly being TRBD1 (6 bases). Germline V gene data show CDR1 as MNHEY and CDR2 as SVGAGI. The CDR3 loop spans 15 amino acids. Trimming stripped 1 base from V and 4 bases from J, with 13 bases between. This CDR3 is CASSYWGEGGYGYTF. The CDR3 nucleotides read TGTGCCAGCAGTTACTGGGGGGAGGGGGGCTATGGCTACACCTTC.

The rearrangement uses TRBV7-9 and TRBJ2-5; 9 bases map to TRBD2. The CDR3 sequence is 16 residues long. V lost 5 bases to trimming and J lost 2 bases; unmatched junction nucleotides: 9. Germline V lookup: CDR1 SEHNR, CDR2 FQNEAQ (reference sequence). This CDR3 reads CASSLREAGGQETQYF. CDR3 bases: TGTGCCAGCAGCCTCCGCGAGGCGGGAGGGCAAGAGACCCAGTACTTC.

The CDR3 protein is CASSDGPGYGYTF. The CDR3 DNA sequence: TGTGCCAGCAGCGACGGGCCGGGCTATGGCTACACCTTC. The chain recombines TRBV6-4 with TRBJ1-2; D is ambiguous. The ends were cut back, 6 bases at V and 4 bases at J, with 12 bases in the middle. CDR1 and CDR2 (germline): MRHNA, SNTAGT. The CDR3 runs to 13 residues.

The chain joins TRBV7-2 to TRBJ1-2; D gene unclear. V dropped 3 bases and J dropped 7 bases, with 12 bases sitting between them. The CDR3 sequence is 13 residues long. Germline V gene sequence: CDR1 SGHTA, CDR2 FQGNSA. As DNA, the CDR3 is TGTGCCAGCAGCTTTAGTAGCGGCGGTGGCTACACCTTC. Translated: CASSFSSGGGYTF.

This sequence joins TRBV11-2 and TRBJ2-3; TRBD2 agrees at 7 bases. J gave up 0 bases and V 5 bases, and 11 bases lay outside the gene matches. There are 17 residues in the CDR3. Germline V gene data show CDR1 as SGHAT and CDR2 as FQNNGV. The CDR3 reads CASSRLSWRGSTDTQYF. The DNA for the CDR3 is TGTGCCAGCAGCCGCCTTAGCTGGCGGGGGAGCACAGATACGCAGTATTTT.

This chain uses TRBV19 with TRBJ1-2; D gene uncertain. The V and J ends lost 5 bases and 6 bases respectively, with 10 bases between them. CDR3 size: 12 residues. Germline lookup yields CDR1 LNHDA and CDR2 SQIVND (reference sequence). This CDR3 reads CASSAYSNGYTF. CDR3 DNA: TGTGCCAGTAGTGCTTACAGCAATGGCTACACCTTC.

The chain couples TRBV7-9 to TRBJ1-2; TRBD1 might be the D (5 bases). The CDR3 covers 13 residues. Trimming stripped 5 bases from V and 8 bases from J, with 15 bases between. The germline V gene encodes CDR1 SEHNR and CDR2 FQNEAQ (reference sequence). CDR3 sequence: CASSRGETGGYTF. In nucleotides, the CDR3 is TGTGCCAGCAGCAGGGGCGAGACTGGGGGCTACACCTTC.

The sample holds many counts of this clone. This chain joins TRBV4-2 and TRBJ2-3; D may be TRBD1 or TRBD2 (6 bases each). V lost 4 bases, J lost 6 bases, and 8 bases lay in between. The CDR3 covers 12 residues. CDR1 and CDR2 (germline): LGHNA, YNFKEQ. CDR3 DNA sequence: TGTGCCAGCAGCCTAGGGGGGGATACGCAGTATTTT. Protein product: CASSLGGDTQYF.

This sequence joins TRBV5-1 and TRBJ1-5; D might be TRBD1 (5 bases). This CDR3 region has 16 residues. Germline CDR1 SGHRS, CDR2 YFSETQ. Trimming removed 7 bases at V and 7 bases at J, with 24 bases between. DNA of the CDR3: TGCGCCAGCGCCGCAGAGAGGGGCACGATACGGCAGCCCCAGCATTTT. Its protein is CASAAERGTIRQPQHF.

The rearrangement uses TRBV7-2 and TRBJ1-4; the match to TRBD1 covers 8 bases. Trimming took 3 bases from V and 8 from J; bases not matched to a gene: 5. The CDR3 totals 14 residues. Germline V gives CDR1 SGHTA, CDR2 FQGNSA. The CDR3 nucleotides read TGTGCCAGCAGCTTGGACAGGGTGAACGAAAAACTGTTTTTT. Its protein is CASSLDRVNEKLFF.

This clone has just a few counts. The chain is built from TRBV12-5 and TRBJ2-4; D is perhaps TRBD1 (6 bases). Looked up from germline, CDR1 is LGHNT and CDR2 is FRNRAP. CDR3 size: 18 residues. V shed 4 bases and J shed 9 bases, with 28 bases lying between them. The CDR3 DNA reads as TGTGCTAGTGGTTGGATCAACGATGGGACATATCGAGTGGGCATTCAGTACTTC. Translation gives CASGWINDGTYRVGIQYF.

The V gene is TRBV5-5, the J gene TRBJ1-5; 9 bases line up with TRBD1. V trimming: 2 bases; J trimming: 3 bases; junction bases outside the gene matches: 3. CDR1 and CDR2 from the germline V gene are SGHKS and YYEKEE (reference sequence). This CDR3 is built from 15 residues. CDR3 nucleotides: TGTGCCAGCAGCTTTGGGACAGGGTACAATCAGCCCCAGCATTTT. It specifies CASSFGTGYNQPQHF.

The chain couples TRBV18 to TRBJ2-7, with D perhaps TRBD1 or TRBD2 (6 bases each). Germline CDR1 and CDR2: KGHSH and LQKENI. The V end lost 3 bases, the J end lost 5 bases, and 11 bases lay between the germline ends. The CDR3 loop spans 13 amino acids. The CDR3 DNA is TGTGCCAGCTCACCGGGGGGCGAAGACGAGCAGTACTTC. The encoded protein is CASSPGGEDEQYF.

V usage is TRBV5-4 and J usage is TRBJ2-3; D remains ambiguous. The CDR3 has 16 residues. Trimming took 7 bases from V and 0 from J, leaving 18 bases between them. CDR1 and CDR2 (germline): SGHNT, YYREEE (reference sequence). The CDR3 region has the DNA TGTGCCAGCCCGTCCTCGAGTCAGCCTAGCACAGATACGCAGTATTTT. Translating gives CASPSSSQPSTDTQYF. Supplemented by reference TRBV5-4 and TRBJ2-3, the full variable domain reads ETGVTQSPTHLIKTRGQQVTLRCSSQSGHNTVSWYQQALGQGPQFIFQYYREEENGRGNFPPRFSGLQFPNYSSELNVNALELDDSALYLCASPSSSQPSTDTQYFGPGTRLTVL.

The DNA of the CDR3 is TGTGCCACCCTGTCGCCTGAAGCTTTCTTT. Its protein product is CATLSPEAFF. V is TRBV7-9 and J is TRBJ1-1; D remains ambiguous. CDR1 is SEHNR, CDR2 FQNEAQ, per germline (reference sequence). This CDR3 spans 10 amino acids. V was pared by 10 bases and J by 6 bases, with 9 bases between.

The chain couples TRBV6-4 to TRBJ1-1; D not certain. V was pared by 8 bases and J by 1 base, with 14 bases between. The CDR3 runs to 14 residues. Germline-derived CDR1 and CDR2 are MRHNA and SNTAGT. The DNA for the CDR3 is TGTGCCAGCCAGATACACAGTCCGAACACTGAAGCTTTCTTT. Encoded protein: CASQIHSPNTEAFF.

The rearrangement links TRBV9 to TRBJ2-1; 10 bases are a match to TRBD2. The V segment lost 4 bases and the J segment 5 bases; nucleotides outside the gene matches: 6. This CDR3 has 15 amino acids. CDR1 SGDLS and CDR2 YYNGEE come from the germline V gene. The CDR3 here is CASSTGLAVHNEQFF. The CDR3 region has the DNA TGTGCCAGCAGCACAGGACTAGCGGTACACAATGAGCAGTTCTTC.